This T cell receptor (beta chain) was identified in a study of cytomegalovirus exposure and HLA in healthy donors. J gave up 5 bases and V 4 bases, and 15 bases lay outside the gene matches. The germline V gene encodes CDR1 SGHRS and CDR2 YFSETQ. This CDR3 spans 17 amino acids. 13 Jbeta primers and 60 Vbeta primers were used for the PCR. The data were produced by immunoSEQ multiplex PCR, yet TCRdb's version contains in-frame clones alone and is incomplete. Here the sample spans about 130,000 clones, 80% being singletons. Remarks on this clone: Its antigen is still unknown.

The study's findings and limits: Available immune exposure information was restricted to CMV serostatus only. Reports credit the classifier with highly specific, highly sensitive diagnosis of cytomegalovirus status.

The V call is TRBV5-1, the J call TRBJ1-1, with 9 bases identical to TRBD1. Sequencing was performed on PBMCs. This receptor was taken from a man aged 30 to 39 in good health and CMV-seronegative. The CDR3 bases are TGCGCCAGCAGCCCTAGGACAGGGGAGGGGGTTTGGACTGAAGCTTTCTTT. It is translated as CASSPRTGEGVWTEAFF.